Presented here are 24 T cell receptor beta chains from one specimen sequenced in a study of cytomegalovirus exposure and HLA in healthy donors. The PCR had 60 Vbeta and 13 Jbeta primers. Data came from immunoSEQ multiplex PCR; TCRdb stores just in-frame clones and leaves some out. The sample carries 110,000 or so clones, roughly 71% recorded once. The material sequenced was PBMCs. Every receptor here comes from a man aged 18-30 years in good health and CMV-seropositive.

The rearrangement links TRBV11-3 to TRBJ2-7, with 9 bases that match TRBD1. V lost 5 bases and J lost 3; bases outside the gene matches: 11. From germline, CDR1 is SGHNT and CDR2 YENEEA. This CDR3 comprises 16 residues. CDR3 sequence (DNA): TGTGCCAGCAGCGGGGACAGGGAGGGGGTTATCTACGAGCAGTACGTC. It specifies CASSGDREGVIYEQYV.

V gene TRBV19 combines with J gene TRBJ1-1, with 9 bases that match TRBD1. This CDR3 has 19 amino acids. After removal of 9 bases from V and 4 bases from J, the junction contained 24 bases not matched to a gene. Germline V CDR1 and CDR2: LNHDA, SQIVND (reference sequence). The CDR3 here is CASNGQGYWNGRVGTEAFF. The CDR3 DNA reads TGTGCCAGCAATGGACAGGGGTATTGGAACGGAAGGGTGGGCACTGAAGCTTTCTTT.

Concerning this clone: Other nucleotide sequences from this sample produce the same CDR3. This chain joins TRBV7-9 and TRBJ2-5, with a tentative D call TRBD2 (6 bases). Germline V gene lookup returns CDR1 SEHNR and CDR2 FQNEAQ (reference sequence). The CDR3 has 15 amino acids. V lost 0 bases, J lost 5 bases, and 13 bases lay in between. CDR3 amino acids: CASSLATSGGETQYF. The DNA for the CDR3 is TGTGCCAGCAGCTTAGCGACTAGTGGAGGGGAGACCCAGTACTTC.

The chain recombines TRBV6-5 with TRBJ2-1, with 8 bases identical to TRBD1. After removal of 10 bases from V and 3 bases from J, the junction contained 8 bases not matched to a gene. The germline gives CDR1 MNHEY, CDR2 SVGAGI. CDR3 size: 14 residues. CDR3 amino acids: CATTGQGGYNEQFF. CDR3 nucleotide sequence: TGTGCCACTACAGGACAGGGAGGCTACAATGAGCAGTTCTTC.

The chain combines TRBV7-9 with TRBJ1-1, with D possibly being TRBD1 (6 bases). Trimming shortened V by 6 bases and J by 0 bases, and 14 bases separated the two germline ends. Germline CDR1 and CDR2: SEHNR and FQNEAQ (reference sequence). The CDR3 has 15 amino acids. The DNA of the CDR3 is TGTGCCAGCAGAACAGGGCCCACGATGAACACTGAAGCTTTCTTT. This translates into CASRTGPTMNTEAFF.

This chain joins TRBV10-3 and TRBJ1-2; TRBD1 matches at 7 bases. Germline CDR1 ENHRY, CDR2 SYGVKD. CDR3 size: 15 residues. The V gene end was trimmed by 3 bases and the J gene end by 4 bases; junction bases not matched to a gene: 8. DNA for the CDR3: TGTGCCATCAGTGAACCCCTCGACAGGGTCTATGGCTACACCTTC. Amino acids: CAISEPLDRVYGYTF.

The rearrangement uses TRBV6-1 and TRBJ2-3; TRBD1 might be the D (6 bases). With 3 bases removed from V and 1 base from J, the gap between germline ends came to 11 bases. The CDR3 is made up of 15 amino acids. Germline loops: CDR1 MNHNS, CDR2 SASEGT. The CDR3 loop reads CASSDQRTGTDTQYF. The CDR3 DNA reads TGTGCCAGCAGTGACCAAAGGACAGGCACAGATACGCAGTATTTT.

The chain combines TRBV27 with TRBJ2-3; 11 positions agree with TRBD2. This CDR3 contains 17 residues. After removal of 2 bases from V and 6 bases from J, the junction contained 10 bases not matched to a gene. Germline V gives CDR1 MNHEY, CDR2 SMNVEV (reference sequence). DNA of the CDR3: TGTGCCAGCAGTTTACCGCGACTAGCGGGGTTTCCTGATACGCAGTATTTT. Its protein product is CASSLPRLAGFPDTQYF.

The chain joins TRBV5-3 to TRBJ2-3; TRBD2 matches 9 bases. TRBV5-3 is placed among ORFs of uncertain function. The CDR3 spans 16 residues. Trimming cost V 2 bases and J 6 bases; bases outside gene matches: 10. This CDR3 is CARSLPRGGPSDTQYF. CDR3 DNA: TGTGCCAGAAGCTTACCGCGGGGGGGCCCTTCCGATACGCAGTATTTT.

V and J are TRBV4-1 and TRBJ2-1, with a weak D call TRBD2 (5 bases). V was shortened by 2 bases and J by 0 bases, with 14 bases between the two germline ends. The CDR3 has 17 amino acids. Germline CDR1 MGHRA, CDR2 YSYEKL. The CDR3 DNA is TGCGCCAGCAGCCAAACCCGGACTCGAAGCTCCTACAATGAGCAGTTCTTC. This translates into CASSQTRTRSSYNEQFF.

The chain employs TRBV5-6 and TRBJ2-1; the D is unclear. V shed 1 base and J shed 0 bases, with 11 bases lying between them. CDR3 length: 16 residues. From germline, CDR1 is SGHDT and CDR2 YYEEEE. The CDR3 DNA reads TGTGCCAGCAGCTTGTCCTTAGCCTTCTCCTACAATGAGCAGTTCTTC. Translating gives CASSLSLAFSYNEQFF. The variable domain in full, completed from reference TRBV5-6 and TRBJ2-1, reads DAGVTQSPTHLIKTRGQQVTLRCSPKSGHDTVSWYQQALGQGPQFIFQYYEEEERQRGNFPDRFSGHQFPNYSSELNVNALLLGDSALYLCASSLSLAFSYNEQFFGPGTRLTVL.

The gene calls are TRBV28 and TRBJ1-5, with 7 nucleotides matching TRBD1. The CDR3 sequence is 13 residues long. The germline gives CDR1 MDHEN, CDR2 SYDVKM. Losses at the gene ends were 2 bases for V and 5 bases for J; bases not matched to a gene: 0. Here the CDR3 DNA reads TGTGCCAGCAGTTTACAGGGGGATCAGCCCCAGCATTTT. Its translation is CASSLQGDQPQHF.

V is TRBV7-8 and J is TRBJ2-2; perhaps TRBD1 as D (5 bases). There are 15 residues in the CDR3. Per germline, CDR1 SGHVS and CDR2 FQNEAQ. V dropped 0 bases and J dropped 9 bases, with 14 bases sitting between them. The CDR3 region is CASSLAAHQGRELFF. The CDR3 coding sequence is TGTGCCAGCAGCTTAGCGGCCCACCAGGGCAGGGAGCTGTTTTTT.

In DNA, the CDR3 is TGTGCCAGCAGCCAACAGGGATATTTCGACTCTGGGGCCAACGTCCTGACTTTC. Amino acid sequence: CASSQQGYFDSGANVLTF. The J gene is TRBJ2-6, the V gene TRBV27, with D possibly being TRBD1 (6 bases). The CDR3 is made up of 18 amino acids. The V gene lost 6 bases and the J gene lost 0 bases, with 18 bases spanning the gap. Germline V gene lookup returns CDR1 MNHEY and CDR2 SMNVEV (reference sequence).

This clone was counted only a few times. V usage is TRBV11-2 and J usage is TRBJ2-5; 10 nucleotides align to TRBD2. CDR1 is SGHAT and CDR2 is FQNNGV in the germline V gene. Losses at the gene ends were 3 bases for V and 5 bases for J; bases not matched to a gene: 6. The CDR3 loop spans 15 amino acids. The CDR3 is CASSFLAGEDETQYF. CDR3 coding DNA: TGTGCCAGCAGCTTTCTAGCGGGGGAGGACGAGACCCAGTACTTC.

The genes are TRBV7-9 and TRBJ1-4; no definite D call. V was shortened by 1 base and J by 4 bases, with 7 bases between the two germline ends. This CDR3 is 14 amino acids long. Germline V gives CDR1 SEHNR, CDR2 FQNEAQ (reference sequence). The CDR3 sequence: CASSLGSGNEKLFF. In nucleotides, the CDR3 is TGTGCCAGCAGCTTAGGGTCGGGTAATGAAAAACTGTTTTTT.

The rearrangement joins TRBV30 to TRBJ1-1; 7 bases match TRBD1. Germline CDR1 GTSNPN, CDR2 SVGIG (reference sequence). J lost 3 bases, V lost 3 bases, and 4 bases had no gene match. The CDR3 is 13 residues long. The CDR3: CAWSITGDTEAFF. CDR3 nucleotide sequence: TGTGCCTGGAGCATAACAGGGGACACTGAAGCTTTCTTT.

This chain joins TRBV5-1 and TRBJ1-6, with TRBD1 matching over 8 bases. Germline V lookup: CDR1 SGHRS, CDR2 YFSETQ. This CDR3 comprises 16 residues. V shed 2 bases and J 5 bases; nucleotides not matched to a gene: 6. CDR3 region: CASSFRTGGDNSPLHF. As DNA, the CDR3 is TGCGCCAGCAGCTTCCGCACAGGGGGAGATAATTCACCCCTCCACTTT.

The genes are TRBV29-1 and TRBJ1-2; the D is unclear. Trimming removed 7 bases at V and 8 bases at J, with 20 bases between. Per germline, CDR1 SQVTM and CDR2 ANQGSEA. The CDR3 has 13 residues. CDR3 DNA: TGCAGCGCCCGATCAGGCCGAGTAGGCGGCTACACCTTC. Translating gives CSARSGRVGGYTF.

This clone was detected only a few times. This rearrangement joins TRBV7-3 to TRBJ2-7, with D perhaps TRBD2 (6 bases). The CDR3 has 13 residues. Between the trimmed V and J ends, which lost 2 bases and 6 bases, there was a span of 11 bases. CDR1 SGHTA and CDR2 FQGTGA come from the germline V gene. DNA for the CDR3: TGTGCCAGCAGCTTACGGCGGGGAACCGAGCAGTACGTC. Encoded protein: CASSLRRGTEQYV.

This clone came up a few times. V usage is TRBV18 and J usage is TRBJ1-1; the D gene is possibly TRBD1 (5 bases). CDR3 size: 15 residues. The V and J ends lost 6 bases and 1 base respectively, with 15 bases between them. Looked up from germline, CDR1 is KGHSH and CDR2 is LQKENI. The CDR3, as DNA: TGTGCCAGCTCCGCGGGGTCGGGGACGAACACTGAAGCTTTCTTT. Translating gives CASSAGSGTNTEAFF.

The chain's CDR3 is CASSYRQGPDTQYF. The DNA for the CDR3 is TGTGCCAGCAGCTACCGACAGGGTCCAGATACGCAGTATTTT. This chain connects TRBV6-5 to TRBJ2-3, with 7 bases that match TRBD1. This CDR3 has 14 residues. Germline assignment: CDR1 MNHEY and CDR2 SVGAGI. The V gene end was trimmed by 6 bases and the J gene end by 4 bases; junction bases not matched to a gene: 7.

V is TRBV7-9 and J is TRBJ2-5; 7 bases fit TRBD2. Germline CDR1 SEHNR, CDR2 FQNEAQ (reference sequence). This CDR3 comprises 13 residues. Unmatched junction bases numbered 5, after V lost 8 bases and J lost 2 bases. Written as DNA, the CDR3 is TGTGCCAGCGGGACCGGGGGGCAAGAGACCCAGTACTTC. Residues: CASGTGGQETQYF.

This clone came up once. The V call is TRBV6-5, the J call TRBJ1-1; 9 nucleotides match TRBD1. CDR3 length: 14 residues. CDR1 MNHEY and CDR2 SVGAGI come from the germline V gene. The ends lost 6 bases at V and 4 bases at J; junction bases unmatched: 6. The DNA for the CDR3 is TGTGCCAGCAGAATACAGGGGGCGATCACTGAAGCTTTCTTT. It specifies CASRIQGAITEAFF.